This T cell receptor (beta chain) was sequenced for a study of beta chain features in type 1 diabetes. V was pared by 1 base and J by 0 bases, with 1 base of the junction left unmatched. The CDR3 consists of 14 residues. Germline assignment: CDR1 SQVTM and CDR2 ANQGSEA. Sequencing targeted expressed TCRB transcripts, as all isolated RNA had been reverse transcribed. The protocol was immunoSEQ multiplex PCR, while the TCRdb copy is restricted to in-frame clones and leaves out a portion. The sample shows 130,000 to 150,000 clones, roughly 10% of them seen only once. The sample taken for sequencing was naive CD4+ T cells from blood. This receptor was identified in a man aged 18 to 30 in good health. The V and J genes are TRBV29-1 and TRBJ2-3; 7 bases map to TRBD2. CDR3 nucleotides: TGCAGCGTTGAAGGGCGGGGGAGCACAGATACGCAGTATTTT. Its protein is CSVEGRGSTDTQYF.